This T cell receptor beta chain was documented in a study of control samples from healthy donors and cancer patients (dated by TCRdb to 2020 to 2021). Within its sample, this clone is medium-sized (0.01 to 0.1%). Which antigen it targets is not known. Qualities for individual bases were not recorded, and no much larger clone is one base off. Library method: the immunoSEQ multiplex PCR assay. This immuneACCESS table, as held by TCRdb, lists in-frame sequences with V and J called but not all clones. Of the missing ones, under half trace to an unresolved V gene in checked studies; the others have no known cause. For this sample there are more than 85,000 clones; 88% appear just once. The ten biggest clones cover around 3.5% of the sample. In the germline V gene, CDR1 corresponds to MNHEY and CDR2 to SVGAGI. CDR3 length: 13 amino acids, cysteine to phenylalanine. Of the read, only the CDR3 DNA is kept; its 39 bases are in frame from base 1. The germline ends are 9 bases apart after V is trimmed by 7 bases and J by 0 bases.

Sequencing was carried out using PBMCs. The TCR comes from an older woman with lung cancer. The sequence is built from TRBV6-5 and TRBJ1-1; no D segment can be confidently identified. The CDR3 protein sequence reads: CASKDFLNTEAFF. The nucleotide sequence is TGTGCCAGCAAGGATTTCCTGAACACTGAAGCTTTCTTT.